The 3 T cell receptor beta chains reported below all come from one sample, sequenced in a study of T cell responses to AZD1222 COVID-19 vaccine. TCRdb's table, derived via immunoSEQ multiplex PCR, lists solely in-frame clones and lacks some. This table has about 88,000 clones, about 90% appearing once. The input for sequencing was peripheral blood, taken on day 0 of AZD1222 vaccination. The receptor set was obtained from an adult in good health.

The rearrangement joins TRBV6-1 to TRBJ2-1, with TRBD2 matching over 7 bases. The CDR3 is 16 residues long. Germline loops: CDR1 MNHNS, CDR2 SASEGT. Germline trimming cut 2 bases from V and 4 bases from J; bases unmatched to any gene: 8. CDR3 in DNA: TGTGCCAGCAGTGAAACGGGTCTAGCGGAATACAATGAGCAGTTCTTC. Encoded protein: CASSETGLAEYNEQFF.

The CDR3 protein is CASSLWGGGRSGANVLTF. The CDR3 DNA follows: TGTGCCAGCAGCTTATGGGGAGGGGGACGCTCTGGGGCCAACGTCCTGACTTTC. The chain combines TRBV7-8 with TRBJ2-6, with D perhaps matching TRBD2 (7 bases). The CDR3 loop spans 18 amino acids. The germline V and J ends were trimmed by 2 bases and 0 bases, with 14 bases remaining between them. CDR1 is SGHVS and CDR2 is FQNEAQ in the germline V gene. The variable domain in full, with the rest retrieved from reference TRBV7-8 and TRBJ2-6, is GAGVSQSPRYKVAKRGQDVALRCDPISGHVSLFWYQQALGQGPEFLTYFQNEAQLDKSGLPSDRFFAERPEGSVSTLKIQRTQQEDSAVYLCASSLWGGGRSGANVLTFGAGSRLTVL.

The rearrangement joins TRBV29-1 to TRBJ2-3, with 11 bases lining up with TRBD2. CDR3 length equals 14 residues. Germline V gene data show CDR1 as SQVTM and CDR2 as ANQGSEA. V lost 7 bases to trimming and J lost 5 bases; unmatched junction nucleotides: 8. CDR3 in DNA: TGCAGCGCCCAGGGGCTAGCGGGAGGAGATACGCAGTATTTT. Translated: CSAQGLAGGDTQYF.